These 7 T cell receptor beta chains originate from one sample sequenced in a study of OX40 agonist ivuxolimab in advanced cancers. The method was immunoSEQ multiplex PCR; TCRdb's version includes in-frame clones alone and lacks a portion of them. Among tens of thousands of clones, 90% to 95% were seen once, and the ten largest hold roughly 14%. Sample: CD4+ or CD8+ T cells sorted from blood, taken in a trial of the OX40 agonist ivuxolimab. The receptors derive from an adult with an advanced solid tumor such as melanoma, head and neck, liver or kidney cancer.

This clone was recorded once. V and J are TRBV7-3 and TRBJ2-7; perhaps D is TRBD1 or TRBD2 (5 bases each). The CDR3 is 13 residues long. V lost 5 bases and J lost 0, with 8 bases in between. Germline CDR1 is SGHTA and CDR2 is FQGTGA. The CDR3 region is CASSRGSSYEQYF. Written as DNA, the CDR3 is TGTGCCAGCAGCCGGGGCAGCTCCTACGAGCAGTACTTC.

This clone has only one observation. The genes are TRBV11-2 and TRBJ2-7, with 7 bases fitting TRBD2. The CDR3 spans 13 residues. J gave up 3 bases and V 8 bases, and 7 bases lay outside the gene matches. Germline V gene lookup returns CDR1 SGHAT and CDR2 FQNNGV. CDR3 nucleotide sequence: TGTGCCAGCGCTACGGGCGGGGGCTACGAGCAGTACTTC. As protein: CASATGGGYEQYF.

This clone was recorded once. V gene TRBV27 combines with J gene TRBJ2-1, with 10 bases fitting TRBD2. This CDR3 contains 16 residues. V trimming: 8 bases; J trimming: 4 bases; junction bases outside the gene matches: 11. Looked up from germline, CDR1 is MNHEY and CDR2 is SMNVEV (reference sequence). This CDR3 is CASYGPGTSVYNEQFF. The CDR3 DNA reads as TGTGCCAGCTATGGCCCCGGGACTAGCGTATACAATGAGCAGTTCTTC.

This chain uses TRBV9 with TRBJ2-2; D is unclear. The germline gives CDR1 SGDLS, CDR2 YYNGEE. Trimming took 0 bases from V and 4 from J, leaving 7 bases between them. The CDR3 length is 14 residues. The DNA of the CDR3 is TGTGCCAGCAGCGTAGGAACAGCCACCGGGGAGCTGTTTTTT. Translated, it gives CASSVGTATGELFF.

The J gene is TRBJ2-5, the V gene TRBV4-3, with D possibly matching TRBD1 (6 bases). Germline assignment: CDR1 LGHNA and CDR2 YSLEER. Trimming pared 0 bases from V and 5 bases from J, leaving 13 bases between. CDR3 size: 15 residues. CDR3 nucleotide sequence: TGCGCCAGCAGCCAAGATGACGGGCAGGGGGAGACCCAGTACTTC. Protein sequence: CASSQDDGQGETQYF.

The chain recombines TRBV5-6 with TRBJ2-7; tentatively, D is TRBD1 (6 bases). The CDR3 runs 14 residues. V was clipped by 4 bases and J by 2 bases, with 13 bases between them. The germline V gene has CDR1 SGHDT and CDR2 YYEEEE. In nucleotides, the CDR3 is TGTGCCAGCAGCGGGCAGGGGTTTACCTACGAGCAGTACTTC. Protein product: CASSGQGFTYEQYF.

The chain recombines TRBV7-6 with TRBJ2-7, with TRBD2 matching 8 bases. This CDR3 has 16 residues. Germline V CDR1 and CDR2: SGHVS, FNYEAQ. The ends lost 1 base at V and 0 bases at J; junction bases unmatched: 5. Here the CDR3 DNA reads TGTGCCAGCAGCTTAGAGGGGCTAGCGGGCTCCTACGAGCAGTACTTC. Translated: CASSLEGLAGSYEQYF.